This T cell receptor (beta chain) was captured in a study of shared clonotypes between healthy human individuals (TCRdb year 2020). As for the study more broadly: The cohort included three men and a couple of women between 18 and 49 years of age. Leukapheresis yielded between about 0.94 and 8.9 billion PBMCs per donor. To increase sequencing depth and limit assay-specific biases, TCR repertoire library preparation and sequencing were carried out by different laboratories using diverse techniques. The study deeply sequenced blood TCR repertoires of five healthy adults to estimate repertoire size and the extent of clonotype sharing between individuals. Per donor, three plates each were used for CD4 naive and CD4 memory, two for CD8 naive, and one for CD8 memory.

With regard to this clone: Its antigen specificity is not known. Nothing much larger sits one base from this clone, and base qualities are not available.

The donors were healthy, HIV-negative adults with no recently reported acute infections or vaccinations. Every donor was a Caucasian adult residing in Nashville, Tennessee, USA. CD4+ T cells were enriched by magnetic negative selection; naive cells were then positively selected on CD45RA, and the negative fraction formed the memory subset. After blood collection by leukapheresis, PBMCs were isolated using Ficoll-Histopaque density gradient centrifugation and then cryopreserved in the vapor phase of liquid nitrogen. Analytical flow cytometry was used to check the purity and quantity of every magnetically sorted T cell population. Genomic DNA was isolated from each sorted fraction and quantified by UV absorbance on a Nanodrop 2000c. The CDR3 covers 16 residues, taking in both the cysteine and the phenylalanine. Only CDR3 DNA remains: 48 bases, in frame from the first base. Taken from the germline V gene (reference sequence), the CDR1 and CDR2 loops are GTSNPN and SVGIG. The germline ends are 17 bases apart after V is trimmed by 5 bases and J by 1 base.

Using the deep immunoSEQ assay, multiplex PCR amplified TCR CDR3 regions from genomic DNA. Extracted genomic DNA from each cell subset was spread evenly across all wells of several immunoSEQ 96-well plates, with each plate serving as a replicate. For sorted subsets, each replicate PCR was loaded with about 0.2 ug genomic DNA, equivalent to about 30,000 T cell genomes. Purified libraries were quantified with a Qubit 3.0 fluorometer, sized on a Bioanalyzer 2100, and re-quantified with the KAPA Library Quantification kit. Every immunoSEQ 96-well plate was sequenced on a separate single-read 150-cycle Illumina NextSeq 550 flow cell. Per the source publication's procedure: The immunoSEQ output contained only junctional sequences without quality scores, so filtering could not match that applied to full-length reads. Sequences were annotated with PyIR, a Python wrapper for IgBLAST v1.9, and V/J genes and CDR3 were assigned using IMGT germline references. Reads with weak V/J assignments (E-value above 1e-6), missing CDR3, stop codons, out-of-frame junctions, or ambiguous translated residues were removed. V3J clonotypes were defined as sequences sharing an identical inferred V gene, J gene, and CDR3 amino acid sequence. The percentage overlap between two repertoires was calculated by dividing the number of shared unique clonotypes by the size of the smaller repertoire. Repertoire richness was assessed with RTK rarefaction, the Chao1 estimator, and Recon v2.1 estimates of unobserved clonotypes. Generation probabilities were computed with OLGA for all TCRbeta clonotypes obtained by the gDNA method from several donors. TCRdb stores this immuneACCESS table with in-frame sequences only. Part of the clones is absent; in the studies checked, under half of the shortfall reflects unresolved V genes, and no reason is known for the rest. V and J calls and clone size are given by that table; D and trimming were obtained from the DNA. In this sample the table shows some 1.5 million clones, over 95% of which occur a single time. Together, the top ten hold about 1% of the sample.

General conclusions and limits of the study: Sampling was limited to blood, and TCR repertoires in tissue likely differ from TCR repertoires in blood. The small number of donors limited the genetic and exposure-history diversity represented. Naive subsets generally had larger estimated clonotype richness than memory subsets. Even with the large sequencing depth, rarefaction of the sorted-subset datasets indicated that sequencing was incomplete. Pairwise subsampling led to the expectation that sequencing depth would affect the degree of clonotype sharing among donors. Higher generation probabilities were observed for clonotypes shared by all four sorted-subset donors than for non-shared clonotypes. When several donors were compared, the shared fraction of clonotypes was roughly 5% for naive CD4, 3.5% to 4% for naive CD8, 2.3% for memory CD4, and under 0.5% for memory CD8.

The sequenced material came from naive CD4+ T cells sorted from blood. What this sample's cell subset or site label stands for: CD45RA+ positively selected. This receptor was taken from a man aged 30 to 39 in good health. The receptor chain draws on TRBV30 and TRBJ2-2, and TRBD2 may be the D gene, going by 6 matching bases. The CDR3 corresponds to CAWVGGTVWNTGELFF. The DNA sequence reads TGTGCCTGGGTTGGGGGGACGGTGTGGAACACCGGGGAGCTGTTTTTT.